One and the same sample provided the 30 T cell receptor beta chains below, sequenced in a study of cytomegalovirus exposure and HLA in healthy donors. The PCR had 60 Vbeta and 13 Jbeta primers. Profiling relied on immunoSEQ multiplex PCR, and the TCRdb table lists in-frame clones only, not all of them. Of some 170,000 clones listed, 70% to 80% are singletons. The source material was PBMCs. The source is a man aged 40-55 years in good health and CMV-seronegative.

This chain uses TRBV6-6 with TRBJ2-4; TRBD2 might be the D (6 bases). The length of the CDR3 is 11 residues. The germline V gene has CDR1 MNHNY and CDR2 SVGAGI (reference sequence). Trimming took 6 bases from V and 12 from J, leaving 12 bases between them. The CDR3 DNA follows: TGTGCCAGCAGCCCGGACTACCCTCAGTACTTC. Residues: CASSPDYPQYF.

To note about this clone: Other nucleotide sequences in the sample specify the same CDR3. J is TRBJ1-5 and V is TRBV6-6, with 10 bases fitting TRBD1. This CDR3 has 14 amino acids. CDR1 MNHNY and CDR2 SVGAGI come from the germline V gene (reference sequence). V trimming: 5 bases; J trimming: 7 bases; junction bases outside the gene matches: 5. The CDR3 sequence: CASSGGQGNQPQHF. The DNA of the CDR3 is TGTGCCAGCAGTGGGGGACAGGGGAACCAGCCCCAGCATTTT.

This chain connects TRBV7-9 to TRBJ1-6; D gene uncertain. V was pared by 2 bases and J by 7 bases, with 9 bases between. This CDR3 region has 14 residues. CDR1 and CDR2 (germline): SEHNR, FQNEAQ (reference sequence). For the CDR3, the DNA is TGTGCCAGCAGCTTACTAGAGTTCAATTCACCCCTCCACTTT. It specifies CASSLLEFNSPLHF.

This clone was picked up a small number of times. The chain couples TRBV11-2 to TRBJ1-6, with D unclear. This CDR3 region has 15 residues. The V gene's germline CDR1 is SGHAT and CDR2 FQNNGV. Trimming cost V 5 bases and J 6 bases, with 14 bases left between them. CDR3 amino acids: CASSAWPLFNSPLHF. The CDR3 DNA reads TGTGCCAGCAGCGCCTGGCCCCTTTTTAATTCACCCCTCCACTTT.

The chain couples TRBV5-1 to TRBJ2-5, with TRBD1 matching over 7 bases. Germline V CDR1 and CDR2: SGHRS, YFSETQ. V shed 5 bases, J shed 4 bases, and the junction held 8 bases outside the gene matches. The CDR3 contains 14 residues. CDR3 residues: CASRPSPGGETQYF. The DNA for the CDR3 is TGCGCCAGCAGACCGTCACCAGGGGGAGAGACCCAGTACTTC.

CDR3 sequence: CASSPGETGANVLTF. The CDR3 bases are TGTGCCAGCAGCCCTGGGGAGACTGGGGCCAACGTCCTGACTTTC. V and J are TRBV13 and TRBJ2-6, with a weak D call TRBD2 (5 bases). Trimming left V 5 bases short and J 2 bases short, with 10 bases between. Germline-derived CDR1 and CDR2 are PRHDT and FYEKMQ (reference sequence). This CDR3 is 15 amino acids long.

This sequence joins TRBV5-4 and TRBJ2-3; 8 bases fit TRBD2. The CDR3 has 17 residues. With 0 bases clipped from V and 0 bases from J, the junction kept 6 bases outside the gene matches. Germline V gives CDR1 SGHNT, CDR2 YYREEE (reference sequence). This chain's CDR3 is CASSLVSRGGSTDTQYF. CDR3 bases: TGTGCCAGCAGCTTGGTTTCTCGGGGGGGTAGCACAGATACGCAGTATTTT.

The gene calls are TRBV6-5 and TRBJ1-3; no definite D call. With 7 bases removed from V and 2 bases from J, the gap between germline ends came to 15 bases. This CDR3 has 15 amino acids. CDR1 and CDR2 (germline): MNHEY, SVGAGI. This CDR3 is CASIQRTKTGNTIYF. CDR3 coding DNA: TGTGCCAGCATTCAAAGGACTAAGACTGGAAACACCATATATTTT.

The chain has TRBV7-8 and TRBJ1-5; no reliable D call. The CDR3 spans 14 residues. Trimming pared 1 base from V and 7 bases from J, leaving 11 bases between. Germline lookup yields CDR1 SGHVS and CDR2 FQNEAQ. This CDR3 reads CASSLDVGLQPQHF. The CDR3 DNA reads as TGTGCCAGCAGCTTAGATGTCGGGTTGCAGCCCCAGCATTTT.

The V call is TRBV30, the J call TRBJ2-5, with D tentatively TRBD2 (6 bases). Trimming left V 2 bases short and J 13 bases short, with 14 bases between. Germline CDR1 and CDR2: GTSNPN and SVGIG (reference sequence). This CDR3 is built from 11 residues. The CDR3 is CAWSHTGTPYF. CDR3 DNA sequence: TGTGCCTGGAGTCACACCGGGACTCCGTACTTC.

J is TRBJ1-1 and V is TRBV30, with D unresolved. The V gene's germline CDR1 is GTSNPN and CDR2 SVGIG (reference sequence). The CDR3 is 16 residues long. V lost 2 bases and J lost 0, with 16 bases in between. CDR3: CAWSFDRRGLNTEAFF. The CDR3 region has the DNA TGTGCCTGGAGTTTTGACCGCCGTGGGCTGAACACTGAAGCTTTCTTT.

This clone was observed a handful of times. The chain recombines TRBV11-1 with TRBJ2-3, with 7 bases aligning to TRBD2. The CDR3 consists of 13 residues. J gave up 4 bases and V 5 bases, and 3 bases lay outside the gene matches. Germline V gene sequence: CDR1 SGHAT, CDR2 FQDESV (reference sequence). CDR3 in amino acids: CASSTGLADTQYF. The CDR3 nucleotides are TGTGCCAGCAGCACAGGACTAGCAGATACGCAGTATTTT. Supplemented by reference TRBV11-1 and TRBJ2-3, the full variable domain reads EAEVAQSPRYKITEKSQAVAFWCDPISGHATLYWYRQILGQGPELLVQFQDESVVDDSQLPKDRFSAERLKGVDSTLKIQPAELGDSAMYLCASSTGLADTQYFGPGTRLTVL.

The CDR3 DNA is TGTGCCAGCAGCGGGCGGGGGGCCTACAATGAGCAGTTCTTC. Amino acids: CASSGRGAYNEQFF. The chain couples TRBV5-4 to TRBJ2-1; 8 positions match TRBD2. This CDR3 comprises 14 residues. Unmatched junction bases numbered 2, after V lost 4 bases and J lost 2 bases. CDR1 and CDR2 (germline): SGHNT, YYREEE (reference sequence).

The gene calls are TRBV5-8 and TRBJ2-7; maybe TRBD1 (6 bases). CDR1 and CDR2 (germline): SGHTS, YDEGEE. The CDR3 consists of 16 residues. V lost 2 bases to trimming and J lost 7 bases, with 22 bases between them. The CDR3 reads CASSFKLGTPRVEQYF. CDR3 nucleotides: TGTGCCAGCAGCTTTAAATTGGGGACACCCAGGGTTGAGCAGTACTTC.

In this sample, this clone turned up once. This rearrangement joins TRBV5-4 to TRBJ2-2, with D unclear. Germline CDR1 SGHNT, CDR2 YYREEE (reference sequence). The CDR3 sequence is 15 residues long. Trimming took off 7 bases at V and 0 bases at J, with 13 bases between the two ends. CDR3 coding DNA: TGTGCCAGCGCAGCGTTGCAGCCGAACACCGGGGAGCTGTTTTTT. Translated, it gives CASAALQPNTGELFF.

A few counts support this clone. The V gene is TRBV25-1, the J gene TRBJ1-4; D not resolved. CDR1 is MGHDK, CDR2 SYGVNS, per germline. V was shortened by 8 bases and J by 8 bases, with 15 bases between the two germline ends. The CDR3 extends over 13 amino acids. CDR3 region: CASSVAGREKLFF. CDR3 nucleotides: TGTGCCAGCTCAGTGGCAGGAAGGGAAAAACTGTTTTTT.

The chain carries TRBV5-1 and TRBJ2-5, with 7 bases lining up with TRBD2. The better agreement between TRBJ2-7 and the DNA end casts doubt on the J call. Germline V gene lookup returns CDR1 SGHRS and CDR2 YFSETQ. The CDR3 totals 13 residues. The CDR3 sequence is CASSLSSGYEQYF. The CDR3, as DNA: TGCGCCAGCAGCTTGTCTAGCGGTTACGAGCAGTACTTC.

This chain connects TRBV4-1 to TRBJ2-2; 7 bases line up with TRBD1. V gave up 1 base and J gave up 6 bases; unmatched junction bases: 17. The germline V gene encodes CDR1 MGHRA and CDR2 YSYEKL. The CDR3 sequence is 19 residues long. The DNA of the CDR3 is TGCGCCAGCAGCCAAGCGAGGGGGCCTGGGACGGTGGGAGCCGGGGAGCTGTTTTTT. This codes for CASSQARGPGTVGAGELFF.

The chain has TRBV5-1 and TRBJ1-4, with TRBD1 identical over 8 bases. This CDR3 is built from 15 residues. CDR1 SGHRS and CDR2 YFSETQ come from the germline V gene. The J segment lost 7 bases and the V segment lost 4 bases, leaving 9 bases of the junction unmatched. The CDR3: CASSGDRGWGEKLFF. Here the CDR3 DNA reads TGCGCCAGCAGCGGAGACAGGGGATGGGGTGAAAAACTGTTTTTT.

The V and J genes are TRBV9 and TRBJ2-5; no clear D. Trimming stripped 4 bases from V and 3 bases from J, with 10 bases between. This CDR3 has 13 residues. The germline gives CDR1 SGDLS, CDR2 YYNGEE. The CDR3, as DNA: TGTGCCAGCAGCCACATCCGGGAAGAGACCCAGTACTTC. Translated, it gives CASSHIREETQYF.

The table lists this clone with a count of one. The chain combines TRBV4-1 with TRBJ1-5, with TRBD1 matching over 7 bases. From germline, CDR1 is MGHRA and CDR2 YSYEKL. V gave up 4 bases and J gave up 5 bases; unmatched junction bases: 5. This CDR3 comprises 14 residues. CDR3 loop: CASSPRDSDQPQHF. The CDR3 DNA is TGCGCCAGCAGCCCCCGGGACAGTGATCAGCCCCAGCATTTT.

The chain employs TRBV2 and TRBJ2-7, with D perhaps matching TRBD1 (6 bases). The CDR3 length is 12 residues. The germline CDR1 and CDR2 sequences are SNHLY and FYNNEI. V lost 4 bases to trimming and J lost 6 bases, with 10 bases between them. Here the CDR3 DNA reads TGTGCCAGCAGTGTTACAGGGAGCGAGCAGTACTTC. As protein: CASSVTGSEQYF.

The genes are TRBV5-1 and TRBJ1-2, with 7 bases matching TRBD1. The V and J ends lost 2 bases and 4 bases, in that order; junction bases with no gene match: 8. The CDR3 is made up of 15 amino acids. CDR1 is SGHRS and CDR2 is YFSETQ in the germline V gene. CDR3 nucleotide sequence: TGCGCCAGCAGCTTCGAGGGGGCGGTGGGCTATGGCTACACCTTC. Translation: CASSFEGAVGYGYTF.

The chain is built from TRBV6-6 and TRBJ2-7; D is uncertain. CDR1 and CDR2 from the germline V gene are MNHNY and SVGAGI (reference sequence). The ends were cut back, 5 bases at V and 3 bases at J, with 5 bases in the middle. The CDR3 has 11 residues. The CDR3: CASSPVYEQYF. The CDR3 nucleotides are TGTGCCAGCAGTCCCGTCTACGAGCAGTACTTC.

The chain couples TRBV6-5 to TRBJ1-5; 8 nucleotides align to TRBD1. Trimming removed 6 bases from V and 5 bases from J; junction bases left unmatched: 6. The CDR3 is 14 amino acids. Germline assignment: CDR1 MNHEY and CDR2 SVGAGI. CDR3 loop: CASRDRVRHQPQHF. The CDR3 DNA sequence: TGTGCCAGCAGGGACAGGGTTCGTCATCAGCCCCAGCATTTT.

In DNA form, the CDR3 reads TGTGCCAGCAGTGACTTTCAGCCCCAGCATTTT. Amino acids: CASSDFQPQHF. The chain has TRBV6-1 and TRBJ1-5; D gene uncertain. The CDR3 spans 11 residues. Germline CDR1 reads MNHNS; CDR2 reads SASEGT. V dropped 3 bases and J dropped 6 bases, with 3 bases sitting between them.

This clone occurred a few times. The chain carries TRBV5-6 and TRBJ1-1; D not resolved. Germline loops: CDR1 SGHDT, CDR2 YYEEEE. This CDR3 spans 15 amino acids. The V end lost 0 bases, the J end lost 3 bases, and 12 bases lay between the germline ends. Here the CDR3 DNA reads TGTGCCAGCAGCTTGGCTGTTGGGCGTCACACTGAAGCTTTCTTT. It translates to CASSLAVGRHTEAFF.

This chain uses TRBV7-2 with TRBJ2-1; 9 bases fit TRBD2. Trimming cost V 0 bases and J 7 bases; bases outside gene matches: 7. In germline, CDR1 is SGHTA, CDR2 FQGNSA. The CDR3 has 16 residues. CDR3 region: CASSLAPAGGMNEQFF. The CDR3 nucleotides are TGTGCCAGCAGCTTAGCGCCAGCGGGGGGTATGAATGAGCAGTTCTTC.

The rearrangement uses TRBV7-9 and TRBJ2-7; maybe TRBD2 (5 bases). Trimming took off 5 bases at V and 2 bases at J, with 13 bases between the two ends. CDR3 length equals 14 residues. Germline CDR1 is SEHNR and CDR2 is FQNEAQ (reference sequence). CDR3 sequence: CASSPPGTAYEQYF. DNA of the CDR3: TGTGCCAGCAGCCCCCCGGGAACTGCCTACGAGCAGTACTTC.

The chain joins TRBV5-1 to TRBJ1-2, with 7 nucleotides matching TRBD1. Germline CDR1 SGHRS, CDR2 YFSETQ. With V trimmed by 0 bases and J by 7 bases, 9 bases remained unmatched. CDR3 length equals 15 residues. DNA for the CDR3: TGCGCCAGCAGCTTGGACCGGACAGGAACGCGTGGCTACACCTTC. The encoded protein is CASSLDRTGTRGYTF.